These 5 T cell receptor beta chains share one sample of origin, sequenced in a study of shared clonotypes between healthy human individuals (dated by TCRdb to 2018 to 2021). Libraries were made using the immunoSEQ multiplex PCR assay. The table was pulled from immuneACCESS by TCRdb, which kept in-frame rearrangements only. Such tables lose some clones; where checked, under half of the loss comes from unresolved V genes, and the rest has no known cause. The sample table contains about a million clones; only one count was recorded for about 72% of them. Almost 0.9% of the sample belongs to the ten largest clones. Sequencing was performed on memory CD4+ T cells from PBMCs. Read against the paper, the sample's cell subset or site label means: CD45RA-negative fraction. These receptors were obtained from a man aged 18 to 30 in good health. Some clones in this sample may be carry-over from other donors' samples.

The genes are TRBV6-6 and TRBJ2-7; 8 positions agree with TRBD1. The CDR3 is 16 amino acids. V lost 4 bases to trimming and J lost 2 bases; unmatched junction nucleotides: 10. The germline CDR1 and CDR2 sequences are MNHNY and SVGAGI (reference sequence). The CDR3 region is CASSSLGTGPPYEQYF. Written as DNA, the CDR3 is TGTGCCAGCAGTTCCCTGGGGACAGGTCCACCCTACGAGCAGTACTTC.

The V and J genes are TRBV2 and TRBJ1-5; 9 bases map to TRBD1. V was pared by 5 bases and J by 3 bases, with 17 bases of the junction left unmatched. The V gene's germline CDR1 is SNHLY and CDR2 FYNNEI. This CDR3 contains 19 residues. The CDR3 spells CASSTNLYRGQLSNQPQHF. In DNA form, the CDR3 reads TGTGCCAGCAGTACTAACCTATACAGGGGGCAACTCTCCAATCAGCCCCAGCATTTT.

This chain joins TRBV19 and TRBJ2-4; 8 nucleotides match TRBD1. Germline values: CDR1 LNHDA, CDR2 SQIVND (reference sequence). Unmatched junction bases numbered 7, after V lost 10 bases and J lost 2 bases. The CDR3 is made up of 14 amino acids. CDR3 protein: CATQDRASKNIQYF. CDR3 DNA sequence: TGTGCCACCCAGGACAGGGCGTCCAAAAACATTCAGTACTTC. The whole variable domain, remainder taken from reference TRBV19 and TRBJ2-4, is DGGITQSPKYLFRKEGQNVTLSCEQNLNHDAMYWYRQDPGQGLRLIYYSQIVNDFQKGDIAEGYSVSREKKESFPLTVTSAQKNPTAFYLCATQDRASKNIQYFGAGTRLSVL.

The CDR3 region has the DNA TGTGCCAGCAGCTGGGACAGGGAGAACACTGAAGCTTTCTTT. Translating it yields CASSWDRENTEAFF. The rearrangement links TRBV7-2 to TRBJ1-1, with 9 bases that match TRBD1. In germline, CDR1 is SGHTA, CDR2 FQGNSA. V gave up 4 bases and J gave up 1 base; unmatched junction bases: 1. The CDR3 extends over 14 amino acids.

This clone showed up many times. V usage is TRBV28 and J usage is TRBJ1-5; 8 bases are shared with TRBD1. Germline V gene lookup returns CDR1 MDHEN and CDR2 SYDVKM. The CDR3 runs 15 residues. After removal of 6 bases from V and 3 bases from J, the junction contained 7 bases not matched to a gene. The CDR3 loop is CASRGQAGYNQPQHF. CDR3 bases: TGTGCCAGCAGGGGACAGGCGGGTTACAATCAGCCCCAGCATTTT.